The 28 T cell receptor beta chains given below trace back to one sample, sequenced in a study of blood T cells in healthy people across ages (dated by TCRdb to the mid-2010s). Library preparation used 5' RACE. Instrument used: Illumina HiSeq 2500. A second roughly 7 to 12 cycle PCR used a sample-barcoded 5' primer and a J-beta primer mix. TCRdb's own reprocessing of the public reads used fastp at Q25 and MiXCR and kept productive beta chains. Merged by CDR3 protein, the rows form single entries marked with the most common genes and DNA. In all, the sample holds about 970,000 distinct CDR3 sequences, and roughly 51% of those were seen once. Of the sample, over 20% falls within the top ten clones. Specimen: blood. The receptors derive from a woman aged 55-69 years in good health.

V is TRBV28 and J is TRBJ2-1; D ambiguous. Trimming removed 5 bases from V and 4 bases from J, with 9 bases in between. CDR3 size: 13 residues. CDR1 MDHEN and CDR2 SYDVKM come from the germline V gene. CDR3 protein: CASSVGQYNEQFF. The DNA of the CDR3 is TGTGCCAGCAGTGTCGGGCAGTACAATGAGCAGTTCTTC.

The J gene is TRBJ2-3, the V gene TRBV9; D not resolved. The germline gives CDR1 SGDLS, CDR2 YYNGEE. V gave up 0 bases and J gave up 2 bases, with 13 bases separating them. This CDR3 is 16 amino acids long. CDR3: CASSVDGRSDTDTQYF. The CDR3 nucleotides are TGTGCCAGCAGCGTAGATGGAAGGAGCGACACAGATACGCAGTATTTT.

This clonotype appeared a single time. This sequence may be a read error, since a much larger clone differs from it by one base. The V gene is TRBV7-8, the J gene TRBJ1-2; TRBD1 matches 8 bases. J was trimmed by 3 bases and V by 5 bases; bases with no gene match: 5. The CDR3 contains 14 residues. Germline V lookup: CDR1 SGHVS, CDR2 FQNEAQ. The CDR3 DNA is TGTGCCAGCAGCCCGGGACAGGCTGACTATGGCTACACCTTC. This gives the protein CASSPGQADYGYTF.

This chain joins TRBV25-1 and TRBJ1-2; D remains unclear. V dropped 3 bases and J dropped 8 bases, with 13 bases sitting between them. CDR1 and CDR2 (germline): MGHDK, SYGVNS. This CDR3 has 13 amino acids. Here the CDR3 reads CASSDRRPYGYTF. For the CDR3, the DNA is TGTGCCAGCAGTGATCGACGGCCTTACGGCTACACCTTC.

The chain links TRBV12-3 or TRBV12-4 to TRBJ2-3; 7 bases are a match to TRBD2. V dropped 7 bases and J dropped 3; count of bases not matched to a gene: 19. CDR3 length equals 18 residues. CDR3 protein: CASTIFSRGRAGTDTQYF. As DNA, the CDR3 is TGTGCCAGCACCATTTTCTCCCGCGGACGAGCGGGAACAGATACGCAGTATTTT.

The chain recombines TRBV12-3 or TRBV12-4 with TRBJ1-5, with 8 nucleotides matching TRBD1. This CDR3 region has 15 residues. The trim removed 6 bases at V and 4 bases at J, leaving 8 bases unmatched. The CDR3 DNA is TGTGCCAGCAGCCAGGGGGCAATTAGTAATCAGCCCCAGCATTTT. Translating it yields CASSQGAISNQPQHF.

This chain links TRBV4-2 with TRBJ2-3, with TRBD2 matching over 10 bases. The CDR3 has 18 residues. V lost 0 bases, J lost 0 bases, and 6 bases stayed unmatched. CDR1 LGHNA and CDR2 YNFKEQ come from the germline V gene. CDR3 DNA sequence: TGTGCCAGCAGCCAAGACGGTCTAGCGGGAGCTAGCACAGATACGCAGTATTTT. Translated: CASSQDGLAGASTDTQYF.

The table lists this clonotype with a few counts. The J gene is TRBJ2-2, the V gene TRBV6-2 or TRBV6-3, with TRBD2 identical over 8 bases. V trimming: 2 bases; J trimming: 1 base; junction bases outside the gene matches: 3. Germline lookup yields CDR1 MNHEY and CDR2 SVGEGT. The CDR3 sequence is 16 residues long. The CDR3 nucleotides read TGTGCCAGCAGTTACCGGGAGGGCCTGAACACCGGGGAGCTGTTTTTT. Its protein is CASSYREGLNTGELFF.

There are a few counts of this clonotype. V is TRBV27 and J is TRBJ2-5; D is ambiguous. From germline, CDR1 is MNHEY and CDR2 SMNVEV (reference sequence). The CDR3 spans 13 residues. Trimming shortened V by 4 bases and J by 5 bases, and 11 bases separated the two germline ends. CDR3 sequence reads: CASSSPYYETQYF. Here the CDR3 DNA reads TGTGCCAGCAGTTCCCCATATTACGAGACCCAGTACTTC.

There are a few counts of this clonotype. The chain links TRBV18 to TRBJ2-5; D gene ambiguous. Germline V lookup: CDR1 KGHSH, CDR2 LQKENI. V lost 0 bases and J 6 bases, leaving 5 bases between the germline ends. CDR3 length equals 12 residues. Here the CDR3 reads CASSPPDQTQYF. The CDR3 DNA reads as TGTGCCAGCTCACCACCGGACCAGACCCAGTACTTC.

CDR3 loop: CASSQDLVPSGIAEQYF. In DNA, the CDR3 is TGTGCCAGCAGCCAAGATCTCGTACCCAGCGGGATAGCCGAGCAGTACTTC. The gene calls are TRBV14 and TRBJ2-4, with 7 bases lining up with TRBD2. The end of the DNA is better explained by TRBJ2-7, so the J call may be wrong. This CDR3 has 17 residues. The germline CDR1 and CDR2 sequences are SGHDN and FVKESK.

The CDR3, as DNA: TGTGCCAGCTCAAACGACTGGGAGGATACGCAGTATTTT. Translation: CASSNDWEDTQYF. The chain has TRBV18 and TRBJ2-3, with D perhaps matching TRBD2 (5 bases). Trimming removed 5 bases from V and 6 bases from J, with 12 bases in between. Per the germline V gene, CDR1 is KGHSH and CDR2 is LQKENI. This CDR3 region has 13 residues.

V and J are TRBV5-1 and TRBJ2-5; D unclear. Germline assignment: CDR1 SGHRS and CDR2 YFSETQ. Trimming removed 3 bases from V and 3 bases from J, with 9 bases in between. The CDR3 sequence is 13 residues long. CDR3 nucleotides: TGCGCCAGCAGCTACTACCCCGAAGAGACCCAGTACTTC. It encodes CASSYYPEETQYF. The full variable domain, its missing parts supplied by reference TRBV5-1 and TRBJ2-5, is KAGVTQTPRYLIKTRGQQVTLSCSPISGHRSVSWYQQTPGQGLQFLFEYFSETQRNKGNFPGRFSGRQFSNSRSEMNVSTLELGDSALYLCASSYYPEETQYFGPGTRLLVL.

The genes are TRBV11-2 and TRBJ2-1; TRBD2 is a possible D gene (7 bases). Trimming shortened V by 3 bases and J by 7 bases, and 22 bases separated the two germline ends. CDR3 length: 17 residues. Per the germline V gene, CDR1 is SGHAT and CDR2 is FQNNGV. In nucleotides, the CDR3 is TGTGCCAGCAGCTTGGAGGGGGGGCTAGGGTATAGGAATGAGCAGTTCTTC. It is translated as CASSLEGGLGYRNEQFF.

This clonotype was counted a few times. The rearrangement uses TRBV7-9 and TRBJ1-5; 7 bases are shared with TRBD1. Germline values: CDR1 SEHNR, CDR2 FQNEAQ (reference sequence). With V trimmed by 1 base and J by 4 bases, 1 base remained unmatched. The CDR3 runs to 14 residues. The CDR3: CASSLETGNQPQHF. CDR3 sequence (DNA): TGTGCCAGCAGCTTAGAGACAGGGAATCAGCCCCAGCATTTT. Filled out from reference TRBV7-9 and TRBJ1-5, the complete variable domain reads DTGVSQNPRHKITKRGQNVTFRCDPISEHNRLYWYRQTLGQGPEFLTYFQNEAQLEKSRLLSDRFSAERPKGSFSTLEIQRTEQGDSAMYLCASSLETGNQPQHFGDGTRLSIL.

V usage is TRBV7-2 and J usage is TRBJ1-1; 11 nucleotides agree with TRBD1. The V gene's germline CDR1 is SGHTA and CDR2 FQGNSA. The CDR3 totals 16 residues. V gave up 5 bases and J gave up 3 bases; unmatched junction bases: 8. Written as DNA, the CDR3 is TGTGCCAGCAGCCTCGGGACAGGGGGTTGGTACACTGAAGCTTTCTTT. Translating gives CASSLGTGGWYTEAFF.

This clonotype was counted a single time. V is TRBV6-6 and J is TRBJ2-5, with 9 bases that match TRBD2. CDR1 and CDR2 (germline): MNHNY, SVGAGI (reference sequence). V gave up 7 bases and J gave up 5 bases; unmatched junction bases: 11. The CDR3 sequence is 15 residues long. DNA for the CDR3: TGTGCCAGCATGGAGACTAGCGGCCCCCGGGAGACCCAGTACTTC. This gives the protein CASMETSGPRETQYF.

The V call is TRBV21-1, the J call TRBJ2-3. TRBV21-1 is assigned pseudogene status. The CDR3 extends over 14 amino acids. The CDR3 loop reads CASSKVTGTDTQYF. The CDR3 DNA is TGTGCCAGCAGCAAAGTGACGGGCACAGATACGCAGTATTTT.

There are a few counts of this clonotype. The chain links TRBV3-1 to TRBJ2-1; 7 bases agree with TRBD2. The germline CDR1 and CDR2 sequences are LGHDT and YNNKEL (reference sequence). The CDR3 extends over 16 amino acids. The ends lost 2 bases at V and 0 bases at J; junction bases unmatched: 4. In DNA form, the CDR3 reads TGTGCCAGCAGCCAAACTAGGACTAGCTCCTACAATGAGCAGTTCTTC. Amino acids: CASSQTRTSSYNEQFF.

The chain links TRBV24-1 to TRBJ2-3; 7 bases match TRBD1. V lost 4 bases and J lost 2; bases outside the gene matches: 5. Per germline, CDR1 KGHDR and CDR2 SFDVKD. The length of the CDR3 is 15 residues. DNA of the CDR3: TGTGCCACCAGTGAAAACACAGGGGCCACAGATACGCAGTATTTT. Amino acids: CATSENTGATDTQYF.

CDR3 in DNA: TGCAGTGCTAGAGATGGGGCAAGAAAAGCAGAAAAACTGTTTTTT. Amino acid sequence: CSARDGARKAEKLFF. The chain has TRBV20-1 and TRBJ1-4, with D perhaps TRBD1 (5 bases). Germline V CDR1 and CDR2: DFQATT, SNEGSKA (reference sequence). The CDR3 length is 15 residues. V lost 0 bases and J lost 8, with 16 bases in between.

The chain employs TRBV12-3 or TRBV12-4 and TRBJ2-1, with 7 bases that match TRBD1. There are 15 residues in the CDR3. J lost 4 bases, V lost 6 bases, and 9 bases had no gene match. CDR3 residues: CASRLQGSIYNEQFF. CDR3 coding DNA: TGTGCCAGCAGACTACAGGGGTCCATTTACAATGAGCAGTTCTTC.

A few counts support this clonotype. The germline gene is not matched at one end of the junction; a read error may be the cause. The chain recombines TRBV9 with TRBJ2-3; weak D call: TRBD2 (5 bases). From germline, CDR1 is SGDLS and CDR2 YYNGEE. The CDR3 sequence is 15 residues long. This CDR3 reads CASNVGSPFSDTQYF. CDR3 coding DNA: TGTGCCAGCAACGTAGGGAGCCCCTTTTCAGATACGCAGTATTTT.

The rearrangement links TRBV20-1 to TRBJ1-5; D is perhaps TRBD1 (5 bases). Per germline, CDR1 DFQATT and CDR2 SNEGSKA (reference sequence). Trimming pared 4 bases from V and 5 bases from J, leaving 9 bases between. This CDR3 has 12 residues. CDR3 region: CSAKKQDQPQHF. CDR3 nucleotides: TGCAGTGCTAAGAAACAGGATCAGCCCCAGCATTTT.

This clonotype was observed a few times. This chain connects TRBV28 to TRBJ2-7; D may correspond to TRBD1 or TRBD2 (5 bases each). This CDR3 spans 14 amino acids. The germline V gene has CDR1 MDHEN and CDR2 SYDVKM. Trimming took 4 bases from V and 2 from J, leaving 12 bases between them. The CDR3 DNA reads as TGTGCCAGCAGTTCCACGGGACGGGCCTACGAGCAGTACTTC. It yields the protein CASSSTGRAYEQYF.

J is TRBJ1-5 and V is TRBV12-3 or TRBV12-4, with unresolved D. The V end was cut by 3 bases, the J end by 5 bases, with 8 bases between. This CDR3 region has 13 residues. CDR3 sequence (DNA): TGTGCCAGCAGTTTCAGTCGGGATCAGCCCCAGCATTTT. Translation: CASSFSRDQPQHF.

This chain joins TRBV2 and TRBJ2-7; 8 nucleotides align to TRBD1. V lost 11 bases, J lost 4 bases, and 16 bases stayed unmatched. There are 15 residues in the CDR3. Germline V CDR1 and CDR2: SNHLY, FYNNEI. The CDR3 protein is CACKDRATTNYEQYF. For the CDR3, the DNA is TGTGCCTGCAAGGACAGGGCAACAACAAATTACGAGCAGTACTTC.

As DNA, the CDR3 is TGTGCCAGCAGACCACCGGGACAGGGAAACACTGAAGCTTTCTTT. Translation gives CASRPPGQGNTEAFF. This chain links TRBV6-5 with TRBJ1-1; 9 bases align to TRBD1. Germline assignment: CDR1 MNHEY and CDR2 SVGAGI. With V trimmed by 6 bases and J by 2 bases, 7 bases remained unmatched. The CDR3 runs 15 residues.